The 15 T cell receptor beta chains given below trace back to one sample, sequenced in a study of T cell responses to AZD1222 COVID-19 vaccine. Using immunoSEQ multiplex PCR, the repertoire was profiled, and TCRdb retains in-frame clones only, with some absent. The sample lists roughly 140,000 clones; around 89% were seen once. This material consisted of peripheral blood, taken on day 0 of AZD1222 vaccination. These receptors all stem from an adult in good health.

The chain employs TRBV9 and TRBJ1-2; D is possibly TRBD1 (6 bases). With 5 bases removed from V and 4 bases from J, the gap between germline ends came to 12 bases. The CDR3 contains 13 residues. Germline CDR1 and CDR2: SGDLS and YYNGEE. CDR3 residues: CASSHRDGYGYTF. The CDR3 region has the DNA TGTGCCAGCAGTCACAGGGACGGCTATGGCTACACCTTC.

This clone was seen only once. The J gene is TRBJ2-7, the V gene TRBV3-1 (or the pseudogene TRBV3-2); no definite D call. Germline CDR1 LGHDT, CDR2 YNNKEL (reference sequence). The germline V and J ends were trimmed by 0 bases and 0 bases, with 12 bases remaining between them. CDR3 length: 16 residues. CDR3: CASSQDVWPASYEQYF. CDR3 DNA: TGTGCCAGCAGCCAAGACGTATGGCCTGCCTCCTACGAGCAGTACTTC.

This chain connects TRBV9 to TRBJ2-1; no clear D gene. This CDR3 region has 15 residues. Trimming removed 10 bases at V and 0 bases at J, with 17 bases between. Per the germline V gene, CDR1 is SGDLS and CDR2 is YYNGEE. The CDR3 loop is CASAVGATSYNEQFF. In nucleotides, the CDR3 is TGTGCCTCCGCGGTTGGCGCCACCTCCTACAATGAGCAGTTCTTC.

In its sample, this clone was seen once. The chain employs TRBV5-8 and TRBJ2-4, with D perhaps TRBD2 (6 bases). Germline CDR1 is SGHTS and CDR2 is YDEGEE. CDR3 length: 16 amino acids. V lost 1 base, J lost 2 bases, and 13 bases lay in between. CDR3 sequence reads: CASSLMGGLTKNIQYF. The CDR3 nucleotides are TGTGCCAGCAGCTTGATGGGGGGTCTTACCAAAAACATTCAGTACTTC.

The chain combines TRBV28 with TRBJ2-7; 7 nucleotides line up with TRBD2. The CDR3 runs 15 residues. The germline gives CDR1 MDHEN, CDR2 SYDVKM. V was clipped by 6 bases and J by 1 base; unmatched bases: 9. CDR3 region: CASRTGGGRSYEQYF. CDR3 DNA: TGTGCCAGCAGAACAGGCGGGGGTCGTTCCTACGAGCAGTACTTC.

The V gene is TRBV21-1, the J gene TRBJ2-5; TRBD2 reflects the table's D call only, with no check against the DNA. TRBV21-1 is given as a pseudogene. The CDR3 spans 16 residues. The CDR3 spells CASSKRVAGIQETQYF. For the CDR3, the DNA is TGTGCCAGCAGCAAACGTGTGGCGGGGATCCAAGAGACCCAGTACTTC.

The J gene is TRBJ1-2, the V gene TRBV27, with D perhaps TRBD1 (5 bases). CDR3 size: 14 residues. V was pared by 5 bases and J by 3 bases, with 13 bases between. Germline assignment: CDR1 MNHEY and CDR2 SMNVEV (reference sequence). The CDR3 reads CASSANHRYYGYTF. In DNA form, the CDR3 reads TGTGCCAGCAGTGCCAACCACAGGTACTATGGCTACACCTTC.

This chain connects TRBV3-1 (or the pseudogene TRBV3-2) to TRBJ1-6; no clear D. Trimming left V 3 bases short and J 7 bases short, with 4 bases between. The CDR3 is 12 amino acids. Germline assignment: CDR1 LGHDT and CDR2 YNNKEL (reference sequence). The CDR3 reads CASSQVNSPLHF. For the CDR3, the DNA is TGTGCCAGCAGCCAGGTCAATTCACCCCTCCACTTT.

V usage is TRBV6-6 and J usage is TRBJ2-3, with D unclear. Germline loops: CDR1 MNHNY, CDR2 SVGAGI (reference sequence). Trimming removed 11 bases at V and 0 bases at J, with 6 bases between. The CDR3 is 11 amino acids. CDR3 sequence reads: CAGSSTDTQYF. CDR3 coding DNA: TGTGCCGGAAGTAGCACAGATACGCAGTATTTT.

The chain has TRBV28 and TRBJ1-2; the match to TRBD1 covers 9 bases. V trimming: 2 bases; J trimming: 1 base; junction bases outside the gene matches: 8. The CDR3 consists of 17 residues. CDR1 is MDHEN, CDR2 SYDVKM, per germline. The CDR3 sequence is CASSLGGQGGVNYGYTF. As DNA, the CDR3 is TGTGCCAGCAGTTTAGGGGGACAGGGAGGGGTTAACTATGGCTACACCTTC.

The gene calls are TRBV11-2 and TRBJ2-7; D is unresolved. Germline V lookup: CDR1 SGHAT, CDR2 FQNNGV. This CDR3 is 11 amino acids long. Trimming pared 1 base from V and 5 bases from J, leaving 3 bases between. CDR3 loop: CASSLGHEQYF. The DNA of the CDR3 is TGTGCCAGCAGCTTAGGCCACGAGCAGTACTTC.

This chain connects TRBV3-1 (or the pseudogene TRBV3-2) to TRBJ1-5, with D possibly being TRBD1 (6 bases). The germline CDR1 and CDR2 sequences are LGHDT and YNNKEL (reference sequence). This CDR3 is 17 amino acids long. Trimming took off 3 bases at V and 4 bases at J, with 19 bases between the two ends. CDR3 region: CASSHPRDTYSNQPQHF. The CDR3 bases are TGTGCCAGCAGCCACCCCCGGGACACATATTCGAATCAGCCCCAGCATTTT.

The CDR3 is CASSFGQSYEQYF. For the CDR3, the DNA is TGCGCCAGCAGCTTCGGCCAGAGTTACGAGCAGTACTTC. The chain recombines TRBV5-1 with TRBJ2-7; no firm D call. This CDR3 is 13 amino acids long. V was clipped by 2 bases and J by 4 bases, with 10 bases between them. CDR1 SGHRS and CDR2 YFSETQ come from the germline V gene.

This rearrangement joins TRBV7-8 to TRBJ1-1, with TRBD1 identical over 8 bases. CDR1 is SGHVS and CDR2 is FQNEAQ in the germline V gene. The CDR3 has 13 residues. Trimming removed 5 bases from V and 9 bases from J; junction bases left unmatched: 8. This chain's CDR3 is CASSVTGTGQAFF. The CDR3 bases are TGTGCCAGCAGCGTGACCGGGACAGGCCAAGCTTTCTTT.

This chain connects TRBV19 to TRBJ1-1, with TRBD1 matching 7 bases. CDR1 is LNHDA and CDR2 is SQIVND in the germline V gene (reference sequence). The CDR3 is made up of 14 amino acids. V shed 6 bases, J shed 4 bases, and the junction held 8 bases outside the gene matches. The CDR3 DNA reads as TGTGCCAGTAGAGACAGGGTCCGATCCACTGAAGCTTTCTTT. Translated, it gives CASRDRVRSTEAFF.